Listed below are T cell receptor beta chains from one sample, sequenced in a study of T cell repertoires in cytomegalovirus infection. Antigens for these TCRs are unknown. TCRdb reanalysed the reads using MiXCR and keeps one entry per CDR3 protein. Of about 920,000 distinct CDR3 sequences listed, 31% are singletons. The sequencing used cultured CD8+ T cells from PBMCs, collected from culture after CMV antigen stimulation. Receptors originate from a human donor in good health (CMV status not recorded). Some clones in this sample may be carry-over from other donors' samples. Each CDR3 is given with its conserved first and last residue. D genes are given only for firm matches. Clone size is shown for a subset of rows, as once, few, many or a class of expanded clone.

v_call: TRBV7-9; d_call: TRBD1; j_call: TRBJ1-2; clone_size: .; cdr3_aa: CASSLSGTGADNYGYTF; cdr3_nt: TGTGCCAGCAGCTTGAGCGGGACAGGGGCCGATAACTATGGCTACACCTTC
v_call: TRBV6-5; d_call: .; j_call: TRBJ2-3; clone_size: .; cdr3_aa: CASSYSRDTLPDTQYF; cdr3_nt: TGTGCCAGCAGTTACTCGCGGGACACCCTCCCAGATACGCAGTATTTT
v_call: TRBV27; d_call: .; j_call: TRBJ2-1; clone_size: .; cdr3_aa: CASSLVVEDNEQFF; cdr3_nt: TGTGCCAGCAGTTTAGTAGTGGAGGACAATGAGCAGTTCTTC
v_call: TRBV4-1; d_call: .; j_call: TRBJ1-1; clone_size: .; cdr3_aa: CASSQGFVNTEAFF; cdr3_nt: TGCGCCAGCAGCCAAGGGTTTGTGAACACTGAAGCTTTCTTT
v_call: TRBV7-8; d_call: TRBD2; j_call: TRBJ2-5; clone_size: many; cdr3_aa: CASSLAASGGARPKLQETQYF; cdr3_nt: TGTGCCAGCAGCTTAGCGGCTAGCGGGGGGGCCCGTCCAAAGCTCCAAGAGACCCAGTACTTC
v_call: TRBV4-1; d_call: .; j_call: TRBJ2-3; clone_size: few; cdr3_aa: CASSQDGLLADTQYF; cdr3_nt: TGCGCCAGCAGCCAAGACGGACTTTTGGCAGATACGCAGTATTTT
v_call: TRBV29-1; d_call: .; j_call: TRBJ1-1; clone_size: .; cdr3_aa: CSAARMNTEAFF; cdr3_nt: TGCAGCGCCGCAAGGATGAACACTGAAGCTTTCTTT
v_call: TRBV4-1; d_call: .; j_call: TRBJ1-2; clone_size: few; cdr3_aa: CASSQPSSGAYGYTF; cdr3_nt: TGCGCCAGCAGCCAGCCGTCTTCGGGCGCCTATGGCTACACCTTC
v_call: TRBV14; d_call: .; j_call: TRBJ2-7; clone_size: few; cdr3_aa: CASSGTDAPSYEQYF; cdr3_nt: TGTGCCAGCAGCGGGACTGACGCTCCCTCCTACGAGCAGTACTTC
v_call: TRBV7-9; d_call: .; j_call: TRBJ1-1; clone_size: few; cdr3_aa: CASSMRPEAFF; cdr3_nt: TGTGCCAGCAGCATGAGGCCTGAAGCTTTCTTT
v_call: TRBV5-4; d_call: TRBD1; j_call: TRBJ2-1; clone_size: .; cdr3_aa: CASSEGQIDYEQFF; cdr3_nt: TGTGCCAGCAGCGAGGGACAGATAGACTATGAGCAGTTCTTC
v_call: TRBV29-1; d_call: .; j_call: TRBJ2-1; clone_size: once; cdr3_aa: CSTDRSERDGASNEQFF; cdr3_nt: TGCAGCACGGACCGGAGCGAACGGGACGGGGCTTCCAATGAGCAGTTCTTC
v_call: TRBV6-2/TRBV6-3; d_call: .; j_call: TRBJ1-2; clone_size: .; cdr3_aa: CASSIKRSGFYGYTF; cdr3_nt: TGTGCCAGCAGTATAAAGCGTTCGGGCTTCTATGGCTACACCTTC
v_call: TRBV7-6; d_call: .; j_call: TRBJ2-1; clone_size: few; cdr3_aa: CASSFERDDNEQFF; cdr3_nt: TGTGCCAGCAGCTTCGAAAGGGATGACAATGAGCAGTTCTTC
v_call: TRBV7-9; d_call: .; j_call: TRBJ1-2; clone_size: few; cdr3_aa: CASSPRTGLYGYTF; cdr3_nt: TGTGCCAGCAGTCCTCGAACAGGCCTCTATGGCTACACCTTC
v_call: TRBV6-5; d_call: .; j_call: TRBJ1-2; clone_size: few; cdr3_aa: CASSYSGSHGYTF; cdr3_nt: TGTGCCAGCAGTTACTCGGGCAGCCATGGCTACACCTTC
v_call: TRBV12-5; d_call: TRBD1; j_call: TRBJ1-2; clone_size: many; cdr3_aa: CASGLPYGTGEFSNYGYTF; cdr3_nt: TGTGCTAGTGGACTCCCATACGGGACAGGGGAATTCTCCAACTATGGCTACACCTTC
v_call: TRBV19; d_call: TRBD1; j_call: TRBJ1-2; clone_size: few; cdr3_aa: CASSPGTGVRGYTF; cdr3_nt: TGTGCCAGTAGTCCCGGGACAGGGGTAAGGGGCTACACCTTC
v_call: TRBV7-2; d_call: TRBD1; j_call: TRBJ2-5; clone_size: many; cdr3_aa: CASSSGTDTLQETQYF; cdr3_nt: TGTGCCAGCAGTTCCGGGACAGACACTCTCCAAGAGACCCAGTACTTC
v_call: TRBV28; d_call: TRBD1; j_call: TRBJ2-3; clone_size: .; cdr3_aa: CASSWDRVRSTDTQYF; cdr3_nt: TGTGCCAGCAGTTGGGACAGGGTACGGAGCACAGATACGCAGTATTTT
v_call: TRBV4-2; d_call: .; j_call: TRBJ1-5; clone_size: few; cdr3_aa: CASSQEWRNNQPQHF; cdr3_nt: TGTGCCAGCAGCCAAGAGTGGAGAAACAATCAGCCCCAGCATTTT
v_call: TRBV5-1; d_call: .; j_call: TRBJ2-5; clone_size: .; cdr3_aa: CASSLSAGTQETQYF; cdr3_nt: TGCGCCAGCAGCTTGTCGGCAGGGACGCAAGAGACCCAGTACTTC
v_call: TRBV10-3; d_call: TRBD2; j_call: TRBJ2-1; clone_size: few; cdr3_aa: CAISSSGGARDEQFF; cdr3_nt: TGTGCCATCAGTTCTAGCGGGGGGGCAAGGGATGAGCAGTTCTTC
v_call: TRBV4-1; d_call: .; j_call: TRBJ2-1; clone_size: few; cdr3_aa: CASCLDLGNEQFF; cdr3_nt: TGCGCCAGCTGCCTTGATTTGGGGAATGAGCAGTTCTTC
v_call: TRBV4-1; d_call: .; j_call: TRBJ2-4; clone_size: few; cdr3_aa: CASSQQSSAKNIQYF; cdr3_nt: TGCGCCAGCAGCCAACAGAGCTCAGCCAAAAACATTCAGTACTTC